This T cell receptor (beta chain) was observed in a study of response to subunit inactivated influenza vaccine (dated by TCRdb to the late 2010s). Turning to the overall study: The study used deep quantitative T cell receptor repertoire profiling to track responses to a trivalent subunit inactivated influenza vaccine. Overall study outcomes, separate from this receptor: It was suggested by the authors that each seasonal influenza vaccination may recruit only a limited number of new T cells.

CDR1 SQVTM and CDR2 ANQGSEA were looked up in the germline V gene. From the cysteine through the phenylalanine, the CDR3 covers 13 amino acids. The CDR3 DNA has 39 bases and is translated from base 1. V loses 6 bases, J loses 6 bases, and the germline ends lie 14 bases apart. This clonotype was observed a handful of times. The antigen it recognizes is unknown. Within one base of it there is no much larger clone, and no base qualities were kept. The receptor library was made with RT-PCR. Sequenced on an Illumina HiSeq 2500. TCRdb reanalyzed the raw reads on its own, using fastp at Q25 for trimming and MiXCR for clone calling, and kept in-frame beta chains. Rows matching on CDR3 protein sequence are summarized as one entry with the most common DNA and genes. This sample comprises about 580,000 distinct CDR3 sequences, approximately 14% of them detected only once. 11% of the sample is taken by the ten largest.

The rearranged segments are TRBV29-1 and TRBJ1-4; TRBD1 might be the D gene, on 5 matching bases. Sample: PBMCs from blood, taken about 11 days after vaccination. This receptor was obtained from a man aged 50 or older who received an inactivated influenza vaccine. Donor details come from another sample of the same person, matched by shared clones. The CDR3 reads CSVSGSEDEKLFF. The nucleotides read TGCAGCGTCTCAGGGTCGGAGGATGAAAAACTGTTTTTT.